The 2 T cell receptor beta chains in this list originate from one sample, sequenced in a study of blood T cells in healthy people across ages. A second PCR, run for roughly 7 to 12 cycles, used a sample-barcoded 5' primer plus a J-beta primer mix. TCRdb analysed the 5' RACE reads with MiXCR anew, one entry per CDR3 protein. The sample comprises more than 1 million distinct CDR3 sequences, more than 40% of which are singletons, and about 20% rests with the top ten. The sample consisted of blood. The receptors were sampled from a woman aged 55-69 years in good health.

The chain carries TRBV7-8 and TRBJ1-6, with a tentative D call TRBD1 (5 bases). This CDR3 contains 15 residues. Germline V gene sequence: CDR1 SGHVS, CDR2 FQNEAQ. Deletions cut 2 bases from V and 5 bases from J, with 10 bases between. This CDR3 is CASSLNQGDNSPLHF. For the CDR3, the DNA is TGTGCCAGCAGCTTAAATCAGGGTGATAATTCACCCCTCCACTTT.

The CDR3 region is CASSTSSGQGAWRRGTYGYTF. In DNA, the CDR3 is TGTGCCAGCAGCACTAGCTCAGGACAGGGGGCATGGAGGAGGGGGACTTATGGCTACACCTTC. The chain carries TRBV11-2 and TRBJ1-2; 11 nucleotides agree with TRBD1. V was clipped by 5 bases and J by 5 bases; unmatched bases: 25. In germline, CDR1 is SGHAT, CDR2 FQNNGV. CDR3 length equals 21 residues. The full variable domain, completed using reference TRBV11-2 and TRBJ1-2, is EAGVAQSPRYKIIEKRQSVAFWCNPISGHATLYWYQQILGQGPKLLIQFQNNGVVDDSQLPKDRFSAERLKGVDSTLKIQPAKLEDSAVYLCASSTSSGQGAWRRGTYGYTFGSGTRLTVV.